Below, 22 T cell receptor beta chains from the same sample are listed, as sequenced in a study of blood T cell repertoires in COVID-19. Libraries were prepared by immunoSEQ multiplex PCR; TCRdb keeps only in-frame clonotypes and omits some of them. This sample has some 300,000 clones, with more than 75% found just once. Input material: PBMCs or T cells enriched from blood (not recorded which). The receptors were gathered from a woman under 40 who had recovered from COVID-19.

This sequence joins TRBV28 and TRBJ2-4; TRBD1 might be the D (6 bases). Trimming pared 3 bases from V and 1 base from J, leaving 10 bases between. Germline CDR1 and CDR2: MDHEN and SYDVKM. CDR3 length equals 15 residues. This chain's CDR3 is CASSFIDRAKNIQYF. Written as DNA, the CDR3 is TGTGCCAGCAGTTTTATCGACAGGGCCAAAAACATTCAGTACTTC.

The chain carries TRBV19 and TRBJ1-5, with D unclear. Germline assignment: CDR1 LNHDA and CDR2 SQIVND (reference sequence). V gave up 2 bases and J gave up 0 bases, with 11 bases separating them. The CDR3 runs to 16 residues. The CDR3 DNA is TGTGCCAGTAGTATACTAGGCAAGCATAGCAATCAGCCCCAGCATTTT. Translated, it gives CASSILGKHSNQPQHF.

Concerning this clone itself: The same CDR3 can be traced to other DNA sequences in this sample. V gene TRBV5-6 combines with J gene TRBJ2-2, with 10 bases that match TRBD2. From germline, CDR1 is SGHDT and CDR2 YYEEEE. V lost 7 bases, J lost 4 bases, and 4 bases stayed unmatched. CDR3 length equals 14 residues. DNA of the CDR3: TGTGCCAGCTCCCTAGCGGGGGTCACCGGGGAGCTGTTTTTT. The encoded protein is CASSLAGVTGELFF.

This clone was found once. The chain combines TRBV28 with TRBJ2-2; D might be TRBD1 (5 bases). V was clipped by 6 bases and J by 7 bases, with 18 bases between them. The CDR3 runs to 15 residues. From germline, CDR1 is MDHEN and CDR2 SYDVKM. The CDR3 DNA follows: TGTGCCAGCAGCCCCGCGCCAAGACAGTACGGGGAGCTGTTTTTT. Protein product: CASSPAPRQYGELFF.

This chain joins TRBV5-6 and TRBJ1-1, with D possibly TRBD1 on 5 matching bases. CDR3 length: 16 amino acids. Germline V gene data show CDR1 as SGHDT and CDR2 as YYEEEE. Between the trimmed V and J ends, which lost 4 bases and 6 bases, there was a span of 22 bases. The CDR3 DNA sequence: TGTGCCAGCAGCCGAAGTGCAGGGTTGGCGGTTTCTGAAGCTTTCTTT. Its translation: CASSRSAGLAVSEAFF.

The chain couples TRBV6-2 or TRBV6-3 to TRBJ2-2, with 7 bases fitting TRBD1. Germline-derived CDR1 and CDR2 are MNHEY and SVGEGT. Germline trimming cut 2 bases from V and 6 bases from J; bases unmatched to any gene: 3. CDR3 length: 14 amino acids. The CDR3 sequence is CASSYRGQSGELFF. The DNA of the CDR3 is TGTGCCAGCAGTTACAGGGGGCAATCCGGGGAGCTGTTTTTT.

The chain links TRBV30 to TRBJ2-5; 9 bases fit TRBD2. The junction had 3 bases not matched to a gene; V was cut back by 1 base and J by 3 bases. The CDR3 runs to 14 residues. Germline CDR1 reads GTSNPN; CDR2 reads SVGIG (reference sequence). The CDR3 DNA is TGTGCCTGGAGTGGCGGGGGGGTGAAAGAGACCCAGTACTTC. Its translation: CAWSGGGVKETQYF.

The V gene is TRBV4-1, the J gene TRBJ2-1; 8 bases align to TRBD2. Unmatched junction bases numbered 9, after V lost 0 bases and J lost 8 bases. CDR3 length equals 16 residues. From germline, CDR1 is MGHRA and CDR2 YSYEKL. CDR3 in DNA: TGCGCCAGCAGCCAAGATGGAACGGGGGGGCCCTATGAGCAGTTCTTC. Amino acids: CASSQDGTGGPYEQFF.

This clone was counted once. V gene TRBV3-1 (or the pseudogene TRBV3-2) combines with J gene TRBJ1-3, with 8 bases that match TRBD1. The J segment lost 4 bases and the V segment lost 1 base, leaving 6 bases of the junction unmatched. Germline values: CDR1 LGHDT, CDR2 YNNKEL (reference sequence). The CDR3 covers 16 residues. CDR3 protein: CASSQVTGQVGNTIYF. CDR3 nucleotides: TGTGCCAGCAGCCAAGTAACGGGACAGGTCGGAAACACCATATATTTT.

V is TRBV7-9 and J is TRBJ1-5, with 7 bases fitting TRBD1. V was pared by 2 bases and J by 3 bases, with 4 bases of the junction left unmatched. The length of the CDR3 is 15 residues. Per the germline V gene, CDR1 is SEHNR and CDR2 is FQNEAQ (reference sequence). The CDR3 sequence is CASSLTGADNQPQHF. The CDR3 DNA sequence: TGTGCCAGCAGCTTAACAGGGGCAGACAATCAGCCCCAGCATTTT. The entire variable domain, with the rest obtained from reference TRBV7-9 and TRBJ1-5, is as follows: DTGVSQNPRHKITKRGQNVTFRCDPISEHNRLYWYRQTLGQGPEFLTYFQNEAQLEKSRLLSDRFSAERPKGSFSTLEIQRTEQGDSAMYLCASSLTGADNQPQHFGDGTRLSIL.

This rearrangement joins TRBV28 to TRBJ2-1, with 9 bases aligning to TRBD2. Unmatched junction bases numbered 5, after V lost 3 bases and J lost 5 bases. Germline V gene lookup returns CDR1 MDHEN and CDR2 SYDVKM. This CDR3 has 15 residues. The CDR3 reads CASSFWRGGNNEQFF. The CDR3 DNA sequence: TGTGCCAGCAGTTTCTGGCGGGGGGGAAACAATGAGCAGTTCTTC.

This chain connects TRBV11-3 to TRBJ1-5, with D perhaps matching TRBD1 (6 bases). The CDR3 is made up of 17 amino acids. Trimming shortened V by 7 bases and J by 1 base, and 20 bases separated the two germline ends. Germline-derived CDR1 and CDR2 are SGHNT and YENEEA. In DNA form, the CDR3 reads TGTGCCAGCATTCTTTTTAGGGGGAGCTTAAGCAATCAGCCCCAGCATTTT. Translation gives CASILFRGSLSNQPQHF. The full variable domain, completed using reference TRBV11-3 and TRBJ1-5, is EAGVVQSPRYKIIEKKQPVAFWCNPISGHNTLYWYLQNLGQGPELLIRYENEEAVDDSQLPKDRFSAERLKGVDSTLKIQPAELGDSAVYLCASILFRGSLSNQPQHFGDGTRLSIL.

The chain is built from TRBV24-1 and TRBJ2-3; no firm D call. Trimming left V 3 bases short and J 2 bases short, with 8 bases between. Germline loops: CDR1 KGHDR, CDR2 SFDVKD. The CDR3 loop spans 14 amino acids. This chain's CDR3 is CATSDPGSTDTQYF. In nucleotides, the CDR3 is TGTGCCACCAGTGATCCCGGGTCCACAGATACGCAGTATTTT.

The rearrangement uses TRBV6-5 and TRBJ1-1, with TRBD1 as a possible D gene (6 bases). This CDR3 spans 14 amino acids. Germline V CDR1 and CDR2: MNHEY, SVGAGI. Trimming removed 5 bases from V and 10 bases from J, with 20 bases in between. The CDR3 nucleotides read TGTGCCAGCAGTCCACAGGGTGGGTTCGGTCGAGCTTTCTTT. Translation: CASSPQGGFGRAFF.

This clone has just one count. The CDR3 sequence: CASSLDASGDTDTQYF. In DNA, the CDR3 is TGCGCCAGCAGCTTGGATGCTAGCGGTGACACAGATACGCAGTATTTT. The genes are TRBV5-1 and TRBJ2-3; 7 nucleotides match TRBD2. Germline CDR1 reads SGHRS; CDR2 reads YFSETQ. V was clipped by 0 bases and J by 2 bases; unmatched bases: 6. The CDR3 is made up of 16 amino acids.

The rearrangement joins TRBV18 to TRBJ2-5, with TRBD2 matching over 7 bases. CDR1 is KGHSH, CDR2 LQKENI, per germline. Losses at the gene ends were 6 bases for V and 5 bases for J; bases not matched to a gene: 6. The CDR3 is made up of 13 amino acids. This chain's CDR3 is CASSTGGRETQYF. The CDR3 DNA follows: TGTGCCAGCTCCACGGGAGGCCGTGAGACCCAGTACTTC.

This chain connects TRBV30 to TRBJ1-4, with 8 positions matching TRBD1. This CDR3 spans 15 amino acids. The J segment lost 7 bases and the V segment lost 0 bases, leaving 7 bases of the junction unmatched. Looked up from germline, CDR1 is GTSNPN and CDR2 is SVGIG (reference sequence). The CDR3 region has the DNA TGTGCCTGGAGTGTACTGTTACAGGGGGGTGAAAAACTGTTTTTT. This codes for CAWSVLLQGGEKLFF.

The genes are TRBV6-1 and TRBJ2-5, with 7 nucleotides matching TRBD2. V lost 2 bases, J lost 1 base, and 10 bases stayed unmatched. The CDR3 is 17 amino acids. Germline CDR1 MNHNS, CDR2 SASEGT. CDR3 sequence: CASSERRTGGGQETQYF. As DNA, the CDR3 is TGTGCCAGCAGTGAAAGGAGGACGGGGGGTGGCCAAGAGACCCAGTACTTC.

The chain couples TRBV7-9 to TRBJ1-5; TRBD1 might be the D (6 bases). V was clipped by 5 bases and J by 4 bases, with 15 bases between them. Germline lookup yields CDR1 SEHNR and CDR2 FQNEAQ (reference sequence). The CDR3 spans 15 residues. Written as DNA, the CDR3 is TGTGCCAGCAGCCCCATTACAGGGATGAATCAGCCCCAGCATTTT. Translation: CASSPITGMNQPQHF.

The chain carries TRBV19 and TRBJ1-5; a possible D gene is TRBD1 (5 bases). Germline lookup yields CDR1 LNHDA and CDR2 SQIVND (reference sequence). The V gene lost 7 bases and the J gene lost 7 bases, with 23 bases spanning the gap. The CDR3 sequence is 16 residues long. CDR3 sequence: CASTPGLGREGQPQHF. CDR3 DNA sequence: TGTGCCAGTACTCCAGGGTTAGGCAGGGAGGGCCAGCCCCAGCATTTT. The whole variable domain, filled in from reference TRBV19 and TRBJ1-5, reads DGGITQSPKYLFRKEGQNVTLSCEQNLNHDAMYWYRQDPGQGLRLIYYSQIVNDFQKGDIAEGYSVSREKKESFPLTVTSAQKNPTAFYLCASTPGLGREGQPQHFGDGTRLSIL.

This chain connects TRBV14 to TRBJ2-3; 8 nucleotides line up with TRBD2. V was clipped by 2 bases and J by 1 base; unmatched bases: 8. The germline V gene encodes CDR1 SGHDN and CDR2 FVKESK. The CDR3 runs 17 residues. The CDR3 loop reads CASSQRGGAIRTDTQYF. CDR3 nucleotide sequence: TGTGCCAGCAGCCAACGGGGGGGGGCAATCCGCACAGATACGCAGTATTTT.

CDR3 region: CASRTDFNEKLFF. CDR3 DNA sequence: TGTGCCAGTAGGACCGACTTTAATGAAAAACTGTTTTTT. V and J are TRBV19 and TRBJ1-4, with no clear D. The CDR3 is 13 residues long. CDR1 is LNHDA, CDR2 SQIVND, per germline (reference sequence). Trimming pared 6 bases from V and 4 bases from J, leaving 9 bases between.